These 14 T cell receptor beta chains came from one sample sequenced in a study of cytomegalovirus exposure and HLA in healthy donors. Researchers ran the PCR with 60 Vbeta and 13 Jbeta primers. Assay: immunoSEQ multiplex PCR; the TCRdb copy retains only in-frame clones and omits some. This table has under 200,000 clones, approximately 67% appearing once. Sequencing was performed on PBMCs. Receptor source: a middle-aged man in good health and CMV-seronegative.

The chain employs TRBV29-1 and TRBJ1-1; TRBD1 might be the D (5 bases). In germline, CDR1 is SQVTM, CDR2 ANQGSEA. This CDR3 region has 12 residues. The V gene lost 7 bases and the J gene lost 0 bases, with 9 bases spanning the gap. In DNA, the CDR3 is TGCAGCGGCGGACACATGAACACTGAAGCTTTCTTT. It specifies CSGGHMNTEAFF.

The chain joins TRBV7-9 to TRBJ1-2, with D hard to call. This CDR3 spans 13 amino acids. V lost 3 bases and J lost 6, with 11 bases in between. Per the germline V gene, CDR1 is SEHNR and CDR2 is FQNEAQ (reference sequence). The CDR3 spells CASSFLGRDGYTF. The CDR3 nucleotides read TGTGCCAGCAGCTTTTTAGGGAGGGATGGCTACACCTTC.

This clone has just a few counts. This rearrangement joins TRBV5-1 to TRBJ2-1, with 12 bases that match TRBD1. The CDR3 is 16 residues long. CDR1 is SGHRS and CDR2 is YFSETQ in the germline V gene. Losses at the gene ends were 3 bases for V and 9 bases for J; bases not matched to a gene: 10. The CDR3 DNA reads TGCGCCAGCAGCTGGACCCCGGGACAGGGGGCTATTGAGCAGTTCTTC. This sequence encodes CASSWTPGQGAIEQFF.

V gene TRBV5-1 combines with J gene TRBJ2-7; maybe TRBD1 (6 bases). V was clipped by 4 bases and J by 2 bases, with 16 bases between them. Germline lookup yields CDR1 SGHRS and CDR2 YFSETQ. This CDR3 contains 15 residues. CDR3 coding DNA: TGCGCCAGCAGCCAAGGGGGAAGTAGCACCTACGAGCAGTACTTC. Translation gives CASSQGGSSTYEQYF.

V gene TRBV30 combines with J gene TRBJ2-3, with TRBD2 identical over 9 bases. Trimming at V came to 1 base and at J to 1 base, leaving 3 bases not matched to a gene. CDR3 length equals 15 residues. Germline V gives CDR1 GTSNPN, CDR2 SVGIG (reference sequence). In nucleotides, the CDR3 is TGTGCCTGGAGTGGTAGACTAGCGGGCACAGATACGCAGTATTTT. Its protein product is CAWSGRLAGTDTQYF.

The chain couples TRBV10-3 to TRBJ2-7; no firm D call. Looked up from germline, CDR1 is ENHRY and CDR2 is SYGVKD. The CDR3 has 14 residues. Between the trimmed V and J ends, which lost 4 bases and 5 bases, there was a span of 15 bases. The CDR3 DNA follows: TGTGCCATCAGTGCCCGTGATGGCCCAGACGAGCAGTACTTC. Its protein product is CAISARDGPDEQYF.

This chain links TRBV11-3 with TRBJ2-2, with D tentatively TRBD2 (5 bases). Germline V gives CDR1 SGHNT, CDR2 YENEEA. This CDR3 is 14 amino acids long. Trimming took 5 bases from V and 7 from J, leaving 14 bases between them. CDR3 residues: CASSPPWTDGELFF. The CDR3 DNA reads TGTGCCAGCAGCCCCCCCTGGACTGACGGGGAGCTGTTTTTT.

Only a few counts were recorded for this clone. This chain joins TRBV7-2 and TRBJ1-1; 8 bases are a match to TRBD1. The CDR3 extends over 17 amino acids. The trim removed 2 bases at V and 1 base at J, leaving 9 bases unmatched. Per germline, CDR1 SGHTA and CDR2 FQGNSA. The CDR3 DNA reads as TGTGCCAGCAGCTTAAGGGGACAGGCAATTGGGAACACTGAAGCTTTCTTT. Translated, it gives CASSLRGQAIGNTEAFF.

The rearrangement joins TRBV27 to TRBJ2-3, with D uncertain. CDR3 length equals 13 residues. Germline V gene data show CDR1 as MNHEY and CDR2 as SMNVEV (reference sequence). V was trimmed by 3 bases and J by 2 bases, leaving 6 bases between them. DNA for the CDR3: TGTGCCAGCAGTTTCTCTTTCACAGATACGCAGTATTTT. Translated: CASSFSFTDTQYF.

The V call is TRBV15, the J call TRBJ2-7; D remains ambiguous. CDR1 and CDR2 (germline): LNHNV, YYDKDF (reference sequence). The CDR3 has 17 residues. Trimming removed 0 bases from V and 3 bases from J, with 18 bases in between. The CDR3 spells CATSRDRGTDQGYEQYF. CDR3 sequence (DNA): TGTGCCACCAGCAGAGATAGAGGTACGGATCAAGGCTACGAGCAGTACTTC.

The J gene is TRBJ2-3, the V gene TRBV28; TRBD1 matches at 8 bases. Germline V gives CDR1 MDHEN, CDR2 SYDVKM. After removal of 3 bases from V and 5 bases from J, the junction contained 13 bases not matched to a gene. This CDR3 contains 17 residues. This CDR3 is CASSLTGHGQGRDTQYF. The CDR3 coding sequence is TGTGCCAGCAGTTTGACGGGTCATGGACAGGGCCGAGATACGCAGTATTTT.

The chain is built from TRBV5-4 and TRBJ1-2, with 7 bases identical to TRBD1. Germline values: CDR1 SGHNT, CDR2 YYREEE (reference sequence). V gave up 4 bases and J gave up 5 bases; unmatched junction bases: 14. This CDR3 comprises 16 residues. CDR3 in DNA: TGTGCCAGCAGCCCACTCCTAGGGGGCCTCCCATATGGCTACACCTTC. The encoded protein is CASSPLLGGLPYGYTF.

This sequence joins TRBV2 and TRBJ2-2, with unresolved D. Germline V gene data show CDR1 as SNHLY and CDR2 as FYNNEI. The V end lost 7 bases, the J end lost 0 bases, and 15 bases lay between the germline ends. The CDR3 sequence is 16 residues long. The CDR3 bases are TGTGCCAGCACTCTCTTTCAGGATTCGAACACCGGGGAGCTGTTTTTT. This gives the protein CASTLFQDSNTGELFF.

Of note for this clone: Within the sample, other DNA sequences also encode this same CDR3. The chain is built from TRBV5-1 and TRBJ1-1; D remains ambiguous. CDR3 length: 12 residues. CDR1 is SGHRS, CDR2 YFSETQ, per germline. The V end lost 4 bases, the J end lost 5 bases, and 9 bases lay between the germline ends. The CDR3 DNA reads TGCGCCAGCAGCCTTAGCGGAACTGAAGCTTTCTTT. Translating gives CASSLSGTEAFF.